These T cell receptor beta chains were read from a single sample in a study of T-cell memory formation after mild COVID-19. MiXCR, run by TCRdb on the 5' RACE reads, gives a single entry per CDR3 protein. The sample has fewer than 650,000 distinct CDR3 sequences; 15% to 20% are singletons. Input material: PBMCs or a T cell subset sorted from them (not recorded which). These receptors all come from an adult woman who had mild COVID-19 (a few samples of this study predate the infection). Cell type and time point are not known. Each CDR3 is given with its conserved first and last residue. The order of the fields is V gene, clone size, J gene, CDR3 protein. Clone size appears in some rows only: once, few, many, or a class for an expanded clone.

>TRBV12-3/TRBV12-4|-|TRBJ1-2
CATSAGTFYGYTF
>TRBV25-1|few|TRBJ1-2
CASSELTAPGYTF
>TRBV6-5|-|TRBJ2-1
CASSQTSGGANEQFF
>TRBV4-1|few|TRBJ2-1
CASSQGALARGAYNEQFF
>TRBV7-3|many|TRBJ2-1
CASSLKAGRLADSSYNEQFF
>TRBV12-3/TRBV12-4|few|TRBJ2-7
CASRGAGTPYEQYF
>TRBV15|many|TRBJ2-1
CATSRPSRGLAGYNEQFF
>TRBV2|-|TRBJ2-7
CASSVEQGGRLAATYEQYF
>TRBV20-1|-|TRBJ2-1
CSARAPTSFSYNEQFF
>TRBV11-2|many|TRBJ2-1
CASSQSSYNEQFF
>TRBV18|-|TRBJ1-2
CASSPPSGASGGYTF
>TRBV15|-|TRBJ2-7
CATSSYEPYEQYF
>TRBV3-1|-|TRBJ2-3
CASSQGAPTDTQYF
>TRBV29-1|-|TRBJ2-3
CSGRVATSTDTQYF
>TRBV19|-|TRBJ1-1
CASKGDRGPSVAFF
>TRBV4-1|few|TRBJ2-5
CASSQALAETQYF
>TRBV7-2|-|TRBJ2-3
CASSLLGTKTDTQYF
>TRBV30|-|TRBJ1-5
CAWTHRSNQPQHF
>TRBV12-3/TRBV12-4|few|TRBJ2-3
CASRSVDTQYF
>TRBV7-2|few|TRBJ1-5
CASSLMGDQPQHF
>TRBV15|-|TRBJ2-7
CATSFPRWEHYEQYF
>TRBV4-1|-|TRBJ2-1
CASSQVLDRLTYNEQFF
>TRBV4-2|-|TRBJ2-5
CASSQLGLQGAVETQYF
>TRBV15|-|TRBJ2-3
CATSRTSGGTDTQYF
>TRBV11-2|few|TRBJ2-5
CASSLELGTQYF
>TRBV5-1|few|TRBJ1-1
CASSEAGGSTEAFF